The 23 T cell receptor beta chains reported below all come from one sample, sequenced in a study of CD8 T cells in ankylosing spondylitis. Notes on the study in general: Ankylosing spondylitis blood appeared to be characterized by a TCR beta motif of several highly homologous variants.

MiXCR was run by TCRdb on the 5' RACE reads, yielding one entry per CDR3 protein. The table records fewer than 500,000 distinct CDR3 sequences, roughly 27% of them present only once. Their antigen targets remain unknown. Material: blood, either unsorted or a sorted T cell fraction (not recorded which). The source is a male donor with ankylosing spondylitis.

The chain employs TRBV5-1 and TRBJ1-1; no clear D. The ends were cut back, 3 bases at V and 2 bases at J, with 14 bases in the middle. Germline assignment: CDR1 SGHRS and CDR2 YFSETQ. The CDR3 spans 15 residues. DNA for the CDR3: TGCGCCAGCAGCTCCCAGAGCCCATTAAACACTGAAGCTTTCTTT. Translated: CASSSQSPLNTEAFF.

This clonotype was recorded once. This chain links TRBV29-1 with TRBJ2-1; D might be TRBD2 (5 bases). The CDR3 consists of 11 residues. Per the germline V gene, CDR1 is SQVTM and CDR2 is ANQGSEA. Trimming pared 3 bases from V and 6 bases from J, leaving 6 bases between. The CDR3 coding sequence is TGCAGCGTTGATGAGGGCAATGAGCAGTTCTTC. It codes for CSVDEGNEQFF.

The CDR3 loop reads CASSPDLGGYTF. The CDR3 DNA reads as TGTGCCAGCAGCCCGGACCTCGGCGGCTACACCTTC. This chain links TRBV5-5 with TRBJ1-2; D is unresolved. The CDR3 runs to 12 residues. Trimming pared 4 bases from V and 8 bases from J, leaving 12 bases between. From germline, CDR1 is SGHKS and CDR2 YYEKEE (reference sequence).

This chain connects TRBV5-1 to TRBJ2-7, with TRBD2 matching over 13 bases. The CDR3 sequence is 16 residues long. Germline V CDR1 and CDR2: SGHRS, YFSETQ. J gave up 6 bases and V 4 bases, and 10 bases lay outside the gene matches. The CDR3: CASSPGLAGWSSEQYF. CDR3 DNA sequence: TGCGCCAGCAGCCCGGGACTAGCGGGATGGAGCTCCGAGCAGTACTTC.

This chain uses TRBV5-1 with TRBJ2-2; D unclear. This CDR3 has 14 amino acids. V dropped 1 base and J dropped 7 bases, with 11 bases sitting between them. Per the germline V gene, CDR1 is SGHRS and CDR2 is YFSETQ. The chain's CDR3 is CASSLNRAVGELFF. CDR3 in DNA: TGCGCCAGCAGCTTGAATAGGGCCGTCGGGGAGCTGTTTTTT.

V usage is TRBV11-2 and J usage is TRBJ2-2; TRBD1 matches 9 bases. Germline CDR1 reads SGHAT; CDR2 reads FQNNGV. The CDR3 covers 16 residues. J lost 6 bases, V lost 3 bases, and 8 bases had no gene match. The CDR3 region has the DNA TGTGCCAGCAGCTTGGGGGGACAGGGTGGTGCCGGGGAGCTGTTTTTT. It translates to CASSLGGQGGAGELFF.

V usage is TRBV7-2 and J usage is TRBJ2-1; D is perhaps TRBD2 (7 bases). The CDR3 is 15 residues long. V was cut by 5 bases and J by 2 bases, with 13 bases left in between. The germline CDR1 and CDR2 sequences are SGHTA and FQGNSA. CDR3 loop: CASSPGAGAYNEQFF. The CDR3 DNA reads TGTGCCAGCAGCCCAGGGGCGGGAGCCTACAATGAGCAGTTCTTC.

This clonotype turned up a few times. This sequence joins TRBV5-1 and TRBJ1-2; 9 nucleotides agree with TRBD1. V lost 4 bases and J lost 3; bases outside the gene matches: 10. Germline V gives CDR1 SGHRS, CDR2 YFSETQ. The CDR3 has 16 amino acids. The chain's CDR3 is CASSPSRDRDHYGYTF. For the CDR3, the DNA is TGCGCCAGCAGCCCGAGTCGGGACAGGGACCACTATGGCTACACCTTC.

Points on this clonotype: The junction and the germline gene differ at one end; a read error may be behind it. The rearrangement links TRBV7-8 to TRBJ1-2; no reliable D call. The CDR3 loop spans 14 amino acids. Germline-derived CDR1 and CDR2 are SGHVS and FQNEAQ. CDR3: CASRPDGPNYGFTF. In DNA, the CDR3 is TGTGCCAGCAGACCGGACGGCCCTAACTATGGCTTCACCTTC.

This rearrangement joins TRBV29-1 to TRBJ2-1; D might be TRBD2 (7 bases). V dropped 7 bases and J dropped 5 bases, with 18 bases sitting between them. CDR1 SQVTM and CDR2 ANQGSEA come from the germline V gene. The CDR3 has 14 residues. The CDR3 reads CSAEGGPDDNEQFF. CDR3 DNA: TGCAGCGCCGAGGGGGGGCCGGATGACAATGAGCAGTTCTTC.

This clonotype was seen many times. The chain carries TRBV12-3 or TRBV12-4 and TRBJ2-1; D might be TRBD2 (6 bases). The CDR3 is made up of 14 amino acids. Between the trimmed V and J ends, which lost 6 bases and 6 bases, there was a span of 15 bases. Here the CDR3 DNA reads TGTGCCAGCAGGGGGACTCCAGGACCCAATGAGCAGTTCTTC. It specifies CASRGTPGPNEQFF.

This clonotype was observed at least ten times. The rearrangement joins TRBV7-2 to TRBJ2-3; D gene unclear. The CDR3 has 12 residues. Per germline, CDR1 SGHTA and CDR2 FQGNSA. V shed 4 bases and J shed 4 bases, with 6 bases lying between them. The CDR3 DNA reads TGTGCCAGCAGCTACTATTCAGATACGCAGTATTTT. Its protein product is CASSYYSDTQYF. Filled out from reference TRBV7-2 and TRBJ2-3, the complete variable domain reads GAGVSQSPSNKVTEKGKDVELRCDPISGHTALYWYRQSLGQGLEFLIYFQGNSAPDKSGLPSDRFSAERTGGSVSTLTIQRTQQEDSAVYLCASSYYSDTQYFGPGTRLTVL.

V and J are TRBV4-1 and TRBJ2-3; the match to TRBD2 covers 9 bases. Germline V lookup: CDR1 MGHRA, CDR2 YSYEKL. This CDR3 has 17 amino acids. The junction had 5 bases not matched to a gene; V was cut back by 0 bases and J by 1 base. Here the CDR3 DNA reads TGCGCCAGCAGCCAAGAAAGAAGCGGGAGGCGCACAGATACGCAGTATTTT. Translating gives CASSQERSGRRTDTQYF.

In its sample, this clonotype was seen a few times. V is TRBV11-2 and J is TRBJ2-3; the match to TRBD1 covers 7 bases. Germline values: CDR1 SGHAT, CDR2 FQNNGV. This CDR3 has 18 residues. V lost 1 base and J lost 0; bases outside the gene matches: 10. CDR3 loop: CASSLVSTGVSSTDTQYF. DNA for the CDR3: TGTGCCAGCAGCTTAGTATCAACAGGGGTATCCAGCACAGATACGCAGTATTTT.

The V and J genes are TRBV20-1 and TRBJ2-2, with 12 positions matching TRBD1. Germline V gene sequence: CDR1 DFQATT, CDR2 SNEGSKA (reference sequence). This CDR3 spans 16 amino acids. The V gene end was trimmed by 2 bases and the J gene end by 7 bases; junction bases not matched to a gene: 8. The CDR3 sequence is CSARPGDRGLGGELFF. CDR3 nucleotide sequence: TGCAGTGCTAGACCCGGGGACAGGGGGCTTGGCGGGGAGCTGTTTTTT.

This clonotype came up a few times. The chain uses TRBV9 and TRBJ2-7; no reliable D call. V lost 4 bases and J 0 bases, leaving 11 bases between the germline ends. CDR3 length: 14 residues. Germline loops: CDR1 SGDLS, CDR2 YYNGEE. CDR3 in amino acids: CASSPRTNSYEQYF. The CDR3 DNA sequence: TGTGCCAGCAGCCCCCGGACCAACTCCTACGAGCAGTACTTC.

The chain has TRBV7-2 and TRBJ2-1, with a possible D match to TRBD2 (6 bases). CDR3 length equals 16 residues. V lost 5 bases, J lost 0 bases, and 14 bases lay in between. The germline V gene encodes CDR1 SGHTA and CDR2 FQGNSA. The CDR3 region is CASSPGGASSYNEQFF. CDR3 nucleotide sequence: TGTGCCAGCAGCCCAGGCGGGGCTAGCTCCTACAATGAGCAGTTCTTC.

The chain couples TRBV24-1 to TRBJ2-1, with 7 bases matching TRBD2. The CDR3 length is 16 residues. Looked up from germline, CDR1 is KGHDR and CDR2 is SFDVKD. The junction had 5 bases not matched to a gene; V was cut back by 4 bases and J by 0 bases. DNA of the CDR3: TGTGCCACCAGTGAGCCCTCGGGGGGCTCCTACAATGAGCAGTTCTTC. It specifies CATSEPSGGSYNEQFF.

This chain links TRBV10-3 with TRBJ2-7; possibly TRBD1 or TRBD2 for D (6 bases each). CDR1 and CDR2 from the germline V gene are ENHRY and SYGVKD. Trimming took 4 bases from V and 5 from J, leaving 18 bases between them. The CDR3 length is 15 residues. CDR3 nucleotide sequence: TGTGCCATCAGTGCGCGGGACCCCAGGGGTGACGAGCAGTACTTC. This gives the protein CAISARDPRGDEQYF.

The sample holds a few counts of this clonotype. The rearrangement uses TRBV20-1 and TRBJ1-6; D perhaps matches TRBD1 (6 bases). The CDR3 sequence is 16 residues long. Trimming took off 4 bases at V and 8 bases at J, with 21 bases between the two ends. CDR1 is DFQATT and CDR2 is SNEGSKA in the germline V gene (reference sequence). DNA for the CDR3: TGCAGTGCTACTATCGGACAGCCTACGGGGGATTCACCCCTCCACTTT. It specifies CSATIGQPTGDSPLHF.

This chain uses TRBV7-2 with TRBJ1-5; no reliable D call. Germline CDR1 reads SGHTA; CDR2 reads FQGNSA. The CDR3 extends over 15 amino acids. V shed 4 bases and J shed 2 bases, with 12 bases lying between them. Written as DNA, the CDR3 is TGTGCCAGCAGCTCCGACTTATCTGGCAATCAGCCCCAGCATTTT. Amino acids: CASSSDLSGNQPQHF.

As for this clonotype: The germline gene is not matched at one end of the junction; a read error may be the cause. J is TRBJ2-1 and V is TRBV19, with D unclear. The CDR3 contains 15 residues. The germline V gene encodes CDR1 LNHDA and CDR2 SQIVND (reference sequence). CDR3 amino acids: CASSVERTAGMGQFF. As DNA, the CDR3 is TGTGCCAGTAGTGTAGAAAGGACGGCAGGCATGGGGCAGTTCTTC.

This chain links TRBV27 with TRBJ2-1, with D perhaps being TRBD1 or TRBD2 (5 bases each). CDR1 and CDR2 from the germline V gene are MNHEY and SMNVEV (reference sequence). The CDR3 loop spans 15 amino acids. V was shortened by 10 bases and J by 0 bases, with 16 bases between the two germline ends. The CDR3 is CAIKRDPSSYNEQFF. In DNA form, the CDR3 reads TGTGCCATTAAACGGGACCCGAGCTCCTACAATGAGCAGTTCTTC.